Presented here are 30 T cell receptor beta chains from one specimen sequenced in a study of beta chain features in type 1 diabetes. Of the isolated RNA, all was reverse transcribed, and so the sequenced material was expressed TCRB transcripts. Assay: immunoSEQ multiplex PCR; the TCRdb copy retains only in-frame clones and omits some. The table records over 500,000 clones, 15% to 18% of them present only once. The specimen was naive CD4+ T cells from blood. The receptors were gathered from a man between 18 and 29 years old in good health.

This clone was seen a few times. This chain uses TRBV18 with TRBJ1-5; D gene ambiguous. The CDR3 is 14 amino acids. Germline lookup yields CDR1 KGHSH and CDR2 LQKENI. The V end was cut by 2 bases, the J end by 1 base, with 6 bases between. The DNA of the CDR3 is TGTGCCAGCTCACCAACGGACAGCAATCAGCCCCAGCATTTT. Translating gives CASSPTDSNQPQHF.

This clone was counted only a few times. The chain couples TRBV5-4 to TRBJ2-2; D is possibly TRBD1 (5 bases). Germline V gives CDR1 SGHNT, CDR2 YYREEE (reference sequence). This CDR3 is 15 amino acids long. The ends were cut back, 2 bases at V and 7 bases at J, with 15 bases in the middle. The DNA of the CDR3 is TGTGCCAGCAGCTTCCAAGGGCAGGGAAGCGGGGAGCTGTTTTTT. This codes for CASSFQGQGSGELFF.

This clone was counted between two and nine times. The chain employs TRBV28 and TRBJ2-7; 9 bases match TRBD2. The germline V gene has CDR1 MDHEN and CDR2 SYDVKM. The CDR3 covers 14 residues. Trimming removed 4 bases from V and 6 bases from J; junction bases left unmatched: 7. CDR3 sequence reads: CASSSVAGAIEQYF. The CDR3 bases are TGTGCCAGCAGTTCGGTAGCGGGAGCTATCGAGCAGTACTTC. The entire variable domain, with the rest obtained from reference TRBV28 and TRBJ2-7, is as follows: DVKVTQSSRYLVKRTGEKVFLECVQDMDHENMFWYRQDPGLGLRLIYFSYDVKMKEKGDIPEGYSVSREKKERFSLILESASTNQTSMYLCASSSVAGAIEQYFGPGTRLTVT.

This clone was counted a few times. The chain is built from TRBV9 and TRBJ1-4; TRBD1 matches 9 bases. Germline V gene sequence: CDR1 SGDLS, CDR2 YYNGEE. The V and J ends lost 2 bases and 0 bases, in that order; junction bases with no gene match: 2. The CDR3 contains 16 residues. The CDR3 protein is CASSVGTGTTNEKLFF. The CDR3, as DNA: TGTGCCAGCAGCGTCGGGACAGGGACAACTAATGAAAAACTGTTTTTT.

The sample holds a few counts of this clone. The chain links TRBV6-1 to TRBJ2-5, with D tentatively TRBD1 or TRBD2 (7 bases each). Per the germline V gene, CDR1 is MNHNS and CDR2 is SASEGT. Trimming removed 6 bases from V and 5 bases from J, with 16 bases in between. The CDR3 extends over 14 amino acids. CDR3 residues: CASRKLATGETQYF. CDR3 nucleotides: TGTGCCAGCAGGAAACTAGCGACAGGGGAGACCCAGTACTTC.

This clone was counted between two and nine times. The CDR3 loop reads CASSLSTGGSYGYTF. CDR3 in DNA: TGTGCCAGCAGTTTATCGACAGGGGGTTCCTATGGCTACACCTTC. V gene TRBV27 combines with J gene TRBJ1-2; TRBD1 matches at 9 bases. The CDR3 contains 15 residues. J lost 4 bases, V lost 0 bases, and 3 bases had no gene match. Germline CDR1 reads MNHEY; CDR2 reads SMNVEV (reference sequence).

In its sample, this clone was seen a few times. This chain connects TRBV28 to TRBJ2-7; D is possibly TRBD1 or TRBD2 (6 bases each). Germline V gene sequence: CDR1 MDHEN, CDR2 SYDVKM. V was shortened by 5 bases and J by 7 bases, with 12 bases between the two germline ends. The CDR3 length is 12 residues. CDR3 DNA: TGTGCCAGCAGTCCACAGGGAGGTGAGCAGTACTTC. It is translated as CASSPQGGEQYF.

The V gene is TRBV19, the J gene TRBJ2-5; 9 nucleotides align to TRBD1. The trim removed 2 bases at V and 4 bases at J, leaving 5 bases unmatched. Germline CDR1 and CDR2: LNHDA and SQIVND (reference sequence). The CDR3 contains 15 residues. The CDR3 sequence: CASSIRTGVRETQYF. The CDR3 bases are TGTGCCAGTAGTATAAGGACAGGGGTCAGAGAGACCCAGTACTTC.

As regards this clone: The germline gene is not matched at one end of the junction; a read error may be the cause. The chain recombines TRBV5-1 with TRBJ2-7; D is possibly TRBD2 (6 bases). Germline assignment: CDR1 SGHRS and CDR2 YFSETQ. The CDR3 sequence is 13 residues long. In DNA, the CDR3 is TGCGCCAGCACCTTGGAGGGCTCCTACGAGCAGTACTTC. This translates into CASTLEGSYEQYF.

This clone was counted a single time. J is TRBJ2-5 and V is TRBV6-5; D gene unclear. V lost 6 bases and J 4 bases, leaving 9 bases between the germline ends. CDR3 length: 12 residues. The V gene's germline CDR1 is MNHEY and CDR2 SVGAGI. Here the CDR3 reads CASSPTLETQYF. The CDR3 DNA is TGTGCCAGCAGCCCCACGTTAGAGACCCAGTACTTC.

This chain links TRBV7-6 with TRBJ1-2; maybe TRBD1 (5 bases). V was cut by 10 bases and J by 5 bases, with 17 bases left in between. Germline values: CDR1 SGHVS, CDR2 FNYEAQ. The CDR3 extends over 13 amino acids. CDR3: CATFGAGFYGYTF. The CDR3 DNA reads TGTGCCACCTTCGGGGCTGGGTTTTATGGCTACACCTTC.

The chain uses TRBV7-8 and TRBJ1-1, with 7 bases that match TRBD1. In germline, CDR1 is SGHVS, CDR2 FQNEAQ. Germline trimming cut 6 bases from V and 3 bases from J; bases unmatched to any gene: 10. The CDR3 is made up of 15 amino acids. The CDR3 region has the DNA TGTGCCAGCAGACCCCGAAACAGGGGCGACACTGAAGCTTTCTTT. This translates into CASRPRNRGDTEAFF.

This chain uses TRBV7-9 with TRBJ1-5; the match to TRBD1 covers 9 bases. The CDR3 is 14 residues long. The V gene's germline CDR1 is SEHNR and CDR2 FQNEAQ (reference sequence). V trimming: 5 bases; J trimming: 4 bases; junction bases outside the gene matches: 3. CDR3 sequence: CASSQDRGNQPQHF. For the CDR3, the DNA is TGTGCCAGCAGCCAGGACAGGGGTAATCAGCCCCAGCATTTT.

For the CDR3, the DNA is TGTGCCAGCAGTTACGGCCAGTTCTCCTATAATTCACCCCTCCACTTT. This codes for CASSYGQFSYNSPLHF. This chain uses TRBV6-5 with TRBJ1-6; D remains unclear. CDR3 length: 16 amino acids. V was cut by 2 bases and J by 0 bases, with 8 bases left in between. Germline CDR1 reads MNHEY; CDR2 reads SVGAGI.

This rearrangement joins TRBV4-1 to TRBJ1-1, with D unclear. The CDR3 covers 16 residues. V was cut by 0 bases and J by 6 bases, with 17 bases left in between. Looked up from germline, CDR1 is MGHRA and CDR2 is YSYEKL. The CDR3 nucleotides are TGCGCCAGCAGCCAAGATGGTGGGAGGCGCGTGGCTGAAGCTTTCTTT. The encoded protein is CASSQDGGRRVAEAFF.

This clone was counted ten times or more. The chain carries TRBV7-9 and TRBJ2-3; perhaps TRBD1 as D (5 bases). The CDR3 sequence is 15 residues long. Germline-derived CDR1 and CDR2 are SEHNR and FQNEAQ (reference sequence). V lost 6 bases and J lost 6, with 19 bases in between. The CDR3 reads CASRPGQAFLDTQYF. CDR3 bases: TGTGCCAGCAGACCAGGACAAGCGTTCTTGGATACGCAGTATTTT.

The CDR3 is CASSVAGGQSSYEQYF. The CDR3, as DNA: TGTGCCAGCAGCGTAGCAGGCGGGCAGAGCTCCTACGAGCAGTACTTC. This sequence joins TRBV9 and TRBJ2-7; perhaps TRBD2 as D (5 bases). Germline lookup yields CDR1 SGDLS and CDR2 YYNGEE. Trimming cost V 0 bases and J 0 bases, with 13 bases left between them. This CDR3 region has 16 residues.

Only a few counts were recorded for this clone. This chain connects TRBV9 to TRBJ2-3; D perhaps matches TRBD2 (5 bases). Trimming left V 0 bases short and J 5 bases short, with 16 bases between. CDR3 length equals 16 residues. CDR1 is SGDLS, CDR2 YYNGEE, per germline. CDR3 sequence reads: CASSVGALARGDTQYF. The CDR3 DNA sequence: TGTGCCAGCAGCGTAGGGGCATTAGCCCGGGGAGATACGCAGTATTTT. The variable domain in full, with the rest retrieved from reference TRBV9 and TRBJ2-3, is DSGVTQTPKHLITATGQRVTLRCSPRSGDLSVYWYQQSLDQGLQFLIQYYNGEERAKGNILERFSAQQFPDLHSELNLSSLELGDSALYFCASSVGALARGDTQYFGPGTRLTVL.

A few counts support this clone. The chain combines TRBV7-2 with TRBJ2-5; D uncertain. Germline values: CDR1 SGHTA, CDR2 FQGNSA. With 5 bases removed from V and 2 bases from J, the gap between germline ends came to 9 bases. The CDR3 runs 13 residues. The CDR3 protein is CASSPSVQETQYF. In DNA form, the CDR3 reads TGTGCCAGCAGCCCATCCGTGCAAGAGACCCAGTACTTC. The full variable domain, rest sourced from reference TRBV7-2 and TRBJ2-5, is GAGVSQSPSNKVTEKGKDVELRCDPISGHTALYWYRQSLGQGLEFLIYFQGNSAPDKSGLPSDRFSAERTGGSVSTLTIQRTQQEDSAVYLCASSPSVQETQYFGPGTRLLVL.

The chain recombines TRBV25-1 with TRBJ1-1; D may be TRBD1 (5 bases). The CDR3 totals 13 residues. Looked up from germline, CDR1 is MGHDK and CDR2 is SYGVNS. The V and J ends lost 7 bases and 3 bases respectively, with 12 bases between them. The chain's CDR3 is CASTQGGYTEAFF. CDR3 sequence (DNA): TGTGCCAGCACCCAGGGAGGGTACACTGAAGCTTTCTTT.

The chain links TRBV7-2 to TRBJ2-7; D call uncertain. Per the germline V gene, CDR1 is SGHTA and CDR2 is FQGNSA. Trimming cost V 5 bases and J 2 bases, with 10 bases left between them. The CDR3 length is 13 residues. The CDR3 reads CASSTRTPYEQYF. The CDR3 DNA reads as TGTGCCAGCAGCACGCGGACCCCCTACGAGCAGTACTTC. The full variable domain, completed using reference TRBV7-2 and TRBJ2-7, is GAGVSQSPSNKVTEKGKDVELRCDPISGHTALYWYRQSLGQGLEFLIYFQGNSAPDKSGLPSDRFSAERTGGSVSTLTIQRTQQEDSAVYLCASSTRTPYEQYFGPGTRLTVT.

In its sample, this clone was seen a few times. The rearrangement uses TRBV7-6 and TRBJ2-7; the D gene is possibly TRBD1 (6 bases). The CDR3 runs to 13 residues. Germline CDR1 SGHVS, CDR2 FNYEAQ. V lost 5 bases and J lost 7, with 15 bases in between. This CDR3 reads CASSPDRSGEQYF. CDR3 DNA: TGTGCCAGCAGCCCTGACAGGTCGGGAGAGCAGTACTTC.

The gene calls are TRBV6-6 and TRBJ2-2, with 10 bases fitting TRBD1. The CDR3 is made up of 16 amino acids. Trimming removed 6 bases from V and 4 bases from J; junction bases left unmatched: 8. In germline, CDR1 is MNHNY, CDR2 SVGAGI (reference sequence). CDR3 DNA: TGTGCCAGCAGACGACAGGGGGCTGTCAGCACCGGGGAGCTGTTTTTT. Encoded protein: CASRRQGAVSTGELFF.

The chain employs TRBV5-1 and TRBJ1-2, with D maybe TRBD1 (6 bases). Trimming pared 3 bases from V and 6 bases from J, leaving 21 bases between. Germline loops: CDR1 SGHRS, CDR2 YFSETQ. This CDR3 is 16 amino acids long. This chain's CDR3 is CASSSTGINGLDGYTF. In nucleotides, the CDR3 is TGCGCCAGCAGCTCAACAGGGATCAACGGTCTCGATGGCTACACCTTC.

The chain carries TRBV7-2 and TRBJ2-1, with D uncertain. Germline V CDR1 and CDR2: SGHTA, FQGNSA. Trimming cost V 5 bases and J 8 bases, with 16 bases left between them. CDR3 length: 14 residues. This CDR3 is CASSPRWGRHEQFF. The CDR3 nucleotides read TGTGCCAGCAGCCCACGGTGGGGTCGACATGAGCAGTTCTTC.

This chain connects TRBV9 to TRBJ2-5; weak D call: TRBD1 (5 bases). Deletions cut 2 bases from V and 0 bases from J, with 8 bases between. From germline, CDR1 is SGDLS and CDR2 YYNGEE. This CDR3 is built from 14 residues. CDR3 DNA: TGTGCCAGCAGCGTCACAGGTAACCAAGAGACCCAGTACTTC. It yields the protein CASSVTGNQETQYF.

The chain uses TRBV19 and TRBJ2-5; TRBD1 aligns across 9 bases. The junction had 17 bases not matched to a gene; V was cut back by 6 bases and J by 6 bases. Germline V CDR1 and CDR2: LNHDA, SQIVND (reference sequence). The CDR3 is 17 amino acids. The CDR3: CASSLRGGRTGEKTQYF. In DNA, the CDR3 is TGTGCCAGTAGCCTCCGAGGTGGTCGGACAGGGGAAAAGACCCAGTACTTC.

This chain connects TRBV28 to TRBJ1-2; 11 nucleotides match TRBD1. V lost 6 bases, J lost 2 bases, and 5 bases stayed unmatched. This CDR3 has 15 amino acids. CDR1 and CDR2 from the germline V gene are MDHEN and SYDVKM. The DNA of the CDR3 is TGTGCCAGCAGCCCCGGGACAGGGGGGAACTATGGCTACACCTTC. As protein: CASSPGTGGNYGYTF.

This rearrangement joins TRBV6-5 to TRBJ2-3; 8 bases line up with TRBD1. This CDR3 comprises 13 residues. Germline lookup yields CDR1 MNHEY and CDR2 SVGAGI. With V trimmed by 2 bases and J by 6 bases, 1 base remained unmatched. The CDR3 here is CASSYRTGDTQYF. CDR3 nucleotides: TGTGCCAGCAGTTACCGGACAGGGGATACGCAGTATTTT.

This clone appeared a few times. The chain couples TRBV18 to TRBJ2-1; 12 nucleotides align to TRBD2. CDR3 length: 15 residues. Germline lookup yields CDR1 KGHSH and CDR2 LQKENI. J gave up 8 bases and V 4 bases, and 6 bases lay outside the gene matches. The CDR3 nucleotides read TGTGCCAGCTCACTGATTCGACTAGCGGGGGATGAGCAGTTCTTC. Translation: CASSLIRLAGDEQFF.